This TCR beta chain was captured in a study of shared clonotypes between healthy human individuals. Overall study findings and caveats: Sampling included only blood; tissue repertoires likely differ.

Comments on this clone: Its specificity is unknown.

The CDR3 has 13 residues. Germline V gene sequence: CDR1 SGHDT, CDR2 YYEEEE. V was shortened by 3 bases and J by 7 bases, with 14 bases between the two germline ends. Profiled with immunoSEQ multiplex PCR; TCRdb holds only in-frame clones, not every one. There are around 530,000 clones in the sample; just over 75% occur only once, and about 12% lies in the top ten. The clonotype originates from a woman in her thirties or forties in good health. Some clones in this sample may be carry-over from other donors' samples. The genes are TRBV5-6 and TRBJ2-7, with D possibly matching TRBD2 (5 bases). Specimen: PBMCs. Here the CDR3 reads CASSSGWAREQYF. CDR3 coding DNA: TGTGCCAGCAGCTCGGGGTGGGCACGGGAGCAGTACTTC. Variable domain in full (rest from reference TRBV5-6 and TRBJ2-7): DAGVTQSPTHLIKTRGQQVTLRCSPKSGHDTVSWYQQALGQGPQFIFQYYEEEERQRGNFPDRFSGHQFPNYSSELNVNALLLGDSALYLCASSSGWAREQYFGPGTRLTVT.